These 6 T cell receptor beta chains were all obtained from the same sample, sequenced in a study of tumor-infiltrating lymphocytes in primary liver carcinoma. Scientists recovered RNA and DNA together from roughly 20-30 mg of unsorted bulk tissue. The researchers produced TCR beta cDNA from 500 ng total RNA with a constant-region primer. For TCR beta, libraries were produced by three nested multiplex PCR rounds using slightly modified ARM-PCR. Two initial PCR rounds of roughly 10 cycles each paired TRBV1-TRBV30 forward primers with a C-beta reverse primer. TCRdb processed the multiplex PCR reads anew with MiXCR; each CDR3 protein has one entry. This sample carries about 200,000 distinct CDR3 sequences, around four fifths of them seen once, and the ten largest clones take about a sixth. The sequencing input was tumor tissue from primary liver carcinoma. The receptor set was obtained from a man aged 35-49 years with primary liver carcinoma and hepatitis B virus infection.

With regard to this clonotype: The junction shows a germline mismatch at one end, possibly a read error. The chain is built from TRBV12-3 or TRBV12-4 and TRBJ2-2, with D tentatively TRBD2 (6 bases). CDR3 length equals 15 residues. The CDR3 sequence: CTSRTDSPDTGELLF. The CDR3, as DNA: TGTACTAGCAGGACCGATAGCCCTGACACCGGGGAGCTGTTATTT.

About this clonotype: The germline gene is not matched at one end of the junction; a read error may be the cause. This chain connects TRBV5-1 to TRBJ2-7, with D perhaps TRBD2 (6 bases). The CDR3 runs 14 residues. CDR1 SGHRS and CDR2 YFSETQ come from the germline V gene. CDR3 protein: CASSLEPGGYEPYF. In DNA, the CDR3 is TGCGCCAGCAGCTTGGAGCCAGGAGGGTATGAGCCGTACTTC.

As to this clonotype: The conserved phenylalanine or tryptophan is not found at the CDR3 terminus, so this likely reflects a read error. The chain has TRBV6-1 and TRBJ2-2; D is unresolved. Per germline, CDR1 MNHNS and CDR2 SASEGT. The CDR3 is made up of 13 amino acids. V shed 4 bases and J shed 6 bases, with 9 bases lying between them. CDR3 region: CASSVRTAGELFY. The CDR3 DNA sequence: TGTGCCAGCAGTGTTCGGACGGCCGGGGAGCTGTTTTAT.

This chain connects TRBV6-5 to TRBJ1-1, with a possible D match to TRBD1 (5 bases). The germline gives CDR1 MNHEY, CDR2 SVGAGI. The CDR3 runs 13 residues. V gave up 5 bases and J gave up 9 bases, with 16 bases separating them. CDR3 coding DNA: TGTGCCAGCAGTAGGATAGGGGAAATAAAAGCTTTCTTT. Translation: CASSRIGEIKAFF.

As for this clonotype: The junction does not match germline at one end; this may be a read error. The rearrangement uses TRBV6-1 and TRBJ2-1; 11 nucleotides align to TRBD2. This CDR3 spans 18 amino acids. Germline assignment: CDR1 MNHNS and CDR2 SASEGT. The CDR3 coding sequence is TGTGTCAGCAGTGAAGCCAAGTTCGCACTAGCGGGGGACAATGGGCAGTTCTTC. It specifies CVSSEAKFALAGDNGQFF.

To note about this clonotype: No conserved phenylalanine or tryptophan ends this CDR3, so it is likely a read error. The chain couples TRBV29-1 to TRBJ2-1; the D is unclear. The length of the CDR3 is 14 residues. CDR1 and CDR2 from the germline V gene are SQVTM and ANQGSEA. The ends were cut back, 5 bases at V and 3 bases at J, with 14 bases in the middle. The CDR3 nucleotides read TGCAGCGTTAAACCTATCGGCATCTACAATGAGCAGTTCGTC. Translated, it gives CSVKPIGIYNEQFV.